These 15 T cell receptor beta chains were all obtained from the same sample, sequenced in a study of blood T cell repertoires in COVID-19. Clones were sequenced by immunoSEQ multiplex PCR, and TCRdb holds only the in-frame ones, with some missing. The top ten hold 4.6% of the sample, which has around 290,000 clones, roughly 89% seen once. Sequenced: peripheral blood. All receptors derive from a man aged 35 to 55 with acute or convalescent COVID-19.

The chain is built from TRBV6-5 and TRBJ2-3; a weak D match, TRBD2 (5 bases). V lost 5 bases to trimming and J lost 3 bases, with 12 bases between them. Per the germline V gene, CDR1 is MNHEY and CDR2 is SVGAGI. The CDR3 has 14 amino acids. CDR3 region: CASSTRGLTDTQYF. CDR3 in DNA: TGTGCCAGCAGTACAAGAGGACTTACAGATACGCAGTATTTT.

The CDR3 loop is CSLFLDTEAFF. CDR3 nucleotides: TGCAGTCTATTTTTAGACACTGAAGCTTTCTTT. This chain links TRBV20-1 with TRBJ1-1, with D unresolved. The CDR3 covers 11 residues. Germline V gene data show CDR1 as DFQATT and CDR2 as SNEGSKA (reference sequence). V shed 8 bases and J shed 3 bases, with 10 bases lying between them.

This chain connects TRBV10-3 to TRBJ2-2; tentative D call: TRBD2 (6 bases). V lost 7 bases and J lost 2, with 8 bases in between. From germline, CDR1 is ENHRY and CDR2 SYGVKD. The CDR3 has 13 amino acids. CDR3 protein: CAINGGNTGELFF. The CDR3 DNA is TGTGCCATCAACGGGGGTAACACCGGGGAGCTGTTTTTT.

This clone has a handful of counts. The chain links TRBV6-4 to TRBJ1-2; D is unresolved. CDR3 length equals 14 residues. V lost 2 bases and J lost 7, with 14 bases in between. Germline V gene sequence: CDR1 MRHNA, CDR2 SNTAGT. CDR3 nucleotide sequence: TGTGCCAGCAGTGACAGCACCCCCAGCGGTGGCTACACCTTC. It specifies CASSDSTPSGGYTF.

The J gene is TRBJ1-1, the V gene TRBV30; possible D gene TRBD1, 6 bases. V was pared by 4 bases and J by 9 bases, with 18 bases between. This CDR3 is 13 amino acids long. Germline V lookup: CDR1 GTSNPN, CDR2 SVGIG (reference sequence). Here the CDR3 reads CAWNALDQGQAFF. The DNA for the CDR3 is TGTGCCTGGAACGCCCTCGACCAGGGGCAAGCTTTCTTT.

CDR3 DNA sequence: TGTGCCAGCAGCTTCGACAGGGGACGAGACACAGATACGCAGTATTTT. Translating it yields CASSFDRGRDTDTQYF. V is TRBV5-4 and J is TRBJ2-3, with 8 bases lining up with TRBD1. The V and J ends lost 2 bases and 2 bases, in that order; junction bases with no gene match: 7. In germline, CDR1 is SGHNT, CDR2 YYREEE (reference sequence). This CDR3 spans 16 amino acids.

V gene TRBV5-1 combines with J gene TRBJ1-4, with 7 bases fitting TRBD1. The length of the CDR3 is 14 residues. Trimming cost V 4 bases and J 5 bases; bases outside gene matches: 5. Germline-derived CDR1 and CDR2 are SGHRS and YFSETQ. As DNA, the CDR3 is TGCGCCAGCAGCCCACAGGGGCCAAATGAAAAACTGTTTTTT. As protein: CASSPQGPNEKLFF. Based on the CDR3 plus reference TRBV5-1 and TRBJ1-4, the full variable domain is KAGVTQTPRYLIKTRGQQVTLSCSPISGHRSVSWYQQTPGQGLQFLFEYFSETQRNKGNFPGRFSGRQFSNSRSEMNVSTLELGDSALYLCASSPQGPNEKLFFGSGTQLSVL.

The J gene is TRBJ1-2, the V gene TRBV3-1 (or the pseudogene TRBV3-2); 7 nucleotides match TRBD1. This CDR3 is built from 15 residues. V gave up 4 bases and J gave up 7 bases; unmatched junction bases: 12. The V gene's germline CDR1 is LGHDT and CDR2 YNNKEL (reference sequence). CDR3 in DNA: TGTGCCAGCAGCCCGTATGAGGGGGCGAAATTTGGCTACACCTTC. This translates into CASSPYEGAKFGYTF.

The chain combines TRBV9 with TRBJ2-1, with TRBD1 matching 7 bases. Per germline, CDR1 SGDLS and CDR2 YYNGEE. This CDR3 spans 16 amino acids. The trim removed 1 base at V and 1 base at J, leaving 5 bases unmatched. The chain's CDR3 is CASSVSGGYSYNEQFF. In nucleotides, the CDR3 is TGTGCCAGCAGCGTATCAGGGGGATATTCCTACAATGAGCAGTTCTTC. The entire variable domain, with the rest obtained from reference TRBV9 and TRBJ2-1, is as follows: DSGVTQTPKHLITATGQRVTLRCSPRSGDLSVYWYQQSLDQGLQFLIQYYNGEERAKGNILERFSAQQFPDLHSELNLSSLELGDSALYFCASSVSGGYSYNEQFFGPGTRLTVL.

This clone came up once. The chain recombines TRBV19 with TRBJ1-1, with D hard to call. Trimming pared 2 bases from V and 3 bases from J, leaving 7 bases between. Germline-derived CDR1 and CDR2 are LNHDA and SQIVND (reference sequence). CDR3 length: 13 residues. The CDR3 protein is CASSISRYTEAFF. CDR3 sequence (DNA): TGTGCCAGTAGTATAAGCCGCTACACTGAAGCTTTCTTT. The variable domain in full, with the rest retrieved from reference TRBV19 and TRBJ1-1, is DGGITQSPKYLFRKEGQNVTLSCEQNLNHDAMYWYRQDPGQGLRLIYYSQIVNDFQKGDIAEGYSVSREKKESFPLTVTSAQKNPTAFYLCASSISRYTEAFFGQGTRLTVV.

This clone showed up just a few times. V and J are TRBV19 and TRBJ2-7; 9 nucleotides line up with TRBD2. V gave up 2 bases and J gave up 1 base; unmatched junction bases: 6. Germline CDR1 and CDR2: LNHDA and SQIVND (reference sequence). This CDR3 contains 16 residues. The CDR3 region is CASSISPSGTSYEQYF. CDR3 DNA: TGTGCCAGTAGTATATCCCCTAGCGGGACGTCCTACGAGCAGTACTTC.

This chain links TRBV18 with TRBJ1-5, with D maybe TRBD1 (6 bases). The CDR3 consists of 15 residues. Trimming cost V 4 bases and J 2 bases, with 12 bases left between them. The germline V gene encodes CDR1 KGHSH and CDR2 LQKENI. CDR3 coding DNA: TGTGCCAGCTCACTACAGGGCCCAGGCAATCAGCCCCAGCATTTT. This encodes CASSLQGPGNQPQHF. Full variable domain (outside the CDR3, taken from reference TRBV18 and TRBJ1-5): NAGVMQNPRHLVRRRGQEARLRCSPMKGHSHVYWYRQLPEEGLKFMVYLQKENIIDESGMPKERFSAEFPKEGPSILRIQQVVRGDSAAYFCASSLQGPGNQPQHFGDGTRLSIL.

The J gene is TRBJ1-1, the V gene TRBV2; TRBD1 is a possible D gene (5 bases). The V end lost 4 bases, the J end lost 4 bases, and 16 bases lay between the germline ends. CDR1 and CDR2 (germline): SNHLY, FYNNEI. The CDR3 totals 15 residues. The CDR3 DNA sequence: TGTGCCAGCAGTGTGTGGGAGGGTAGGGGCACTGAAGCTTTCTTT. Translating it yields CASSVWEGRGTEAFF.

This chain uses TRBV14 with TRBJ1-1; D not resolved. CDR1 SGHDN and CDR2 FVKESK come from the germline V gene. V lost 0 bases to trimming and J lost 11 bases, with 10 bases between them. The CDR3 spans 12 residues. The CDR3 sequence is CASSQEELNAFF. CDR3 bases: TGTGCCAGCAGCCAAGAAGAGTTGAATGCTTTCTTT.

The CDR3 DNA is TGTGCCTGGAAGCGGGACACTGGCTATAATTCACCCCTCCACTTT. The encoded protein is CAWKRDTGYNSPLHF. The genes are TRBV30 and TRBJ1-6; possible D gene TRBD1, 6 bases. The CDR3 consists of 15 residues. CDR1 is GTSNPN and CDR2 is SVGIG in the germline V gene (reference sequence). V lost 4 bases to trimming and J lost 3 bases, with 13 bases between them.